A selection of T cell receptor beta chains follows, all from one sample in a study of shared clonotypes between healthy human individuals. Assay: immunoSEQ multiplex PCR; the TCRdb copy retains only in-frame clones and omits some. The sample has approximately 2,300,000 clones; around 93% are singletons. Specimen: naive CD4+ T cells from PBMCs. All receptors derive from a young man in good health. Some clones in this sample may be carry-over from other donors' samples. Each CDR3 is given with its conserved first and last residue. A D gene is named only where the DNA matches it firmly. The listing skips clone size in some rows; elsewhere it reads once, few, many or a size class.

cdr3_aa cdr3_nt cdr3_length j_call v_call d_call clone_size
CASSMGLAGGNYEQYF TGTGCCAGCAGTATGGGACTAGCGGGAGGGAACTACGAGCAGTACTTC 16 TRBJ2-7 TRBV2 TRBD2 -
CASSSYRTQETQYF TGTGCCAGCAGCTCTTACAGGACCCAAGAGACCCAGTACTTC 14 TRBJ2-5 TRBV5-4 - -
CASSRQGKETQYF TGTGCCAGCAGTCGACAGGGGAAAGAGACCCAGTACTTC 13 TRBJ2-5 TRBV6-5 TRBD1 -
CASSLGLRTDSREQYF TGTGCCAGCAGCTTGGGATTAAGGACGGACTCGAGGGAGCAGTACTTC 16 TRBJ2-7 TRBV5-6 - -
CASSLGLAGGPPPYNEQFF TGCGCCAGCAGCCTGGGACTAGCGGGAGGCCCTCCACCGTACAATGAGCAGTTCTTC 19 TRBJ2-1 TRBV5-1 TRBD2 -
CASTTSGGSTDTQYF TGTGCCAGCACCACTAGCGGGGGGAGCACAGATACGCAGTATTTT 15 TRBJ2-3 TRBV6-5 TRBD2 -
CASSVASSNYNEQFF TGTGCCAGCAGCGTAGCTTCCTCGAATTACAATGAGCAGTTCTTC 15 TRBJ2-1 TRBV9 - -
CASNLMGNIGGYTF TGTGCCAGCAACCTTATGGGGAATATCGGGGGCTACACCTTC 14 TRBJ1-2 TRBV28 - -
CATSRGRWESFF TGTGCCACCAGCAGAGGCCGTTGGGAGTCTTTCTTT 12 TRBJ1-1 TRBV15 - -
CASSDAQVPPYEQYF TGCGCCAGCAGCGACGCCCAGGTTCCACCCTACGAGCAGTACTTC 15 TRBJ2-7 TRBV5-1 - -
CASSPTGGASDTQYF TGCGCCAGCAGCCCAACCGGAGGGGCCTCAGATACGCAGTATTTT 15 TRBJ2-3 TRBV5-1 - once
CASSPNVGGGTPPYEQYF TGTGCCAGCTCACCAAACGTGGGGGGGGGAACGCCTCCCTACGAGCAGTACTTC 18 TRBJ2-7 TRBV18 TRBD2 -
CASSLRGANTEAFF TGTGCCAGCAGCTTAAGGGGGGCAAACACTGAAGCTTTCTTT 14 TRBJ1-1 TRBV5-8 - once
CASSLDVPGYTGELFF TGTGCCAGCAGCTTAGACGTTCCTGGGTACACCGGGGAGCTGTTTTTT 16 TRBJ2-2 TRBV7-3 - -
CASSPKNRDYEQYF TGTGCCAGCTCACCGAAGAACAGGGACTACGAGCAGTACTTC 14 TRBJ2-7 TRBV18 - -
CASSQESGREETQYF TGCGCCAGCAGCCAAGAATCAGGCCGAGAAGAGACCCAGTACTTC 15 TRBJ2-5 TRBV4-1 - -
CASTRLAGADEQFF TGTGCCAGCACGAGGCTAGCGGGAGCCGATGAGCAGTTCTTC 14 TRBJ2-1 TRBV2 TRBD2 -
CASSSPSGQKETQYF TGTGCCAGCAGTTCCCCCTCCGGACAGAAAGAGACCCAGTACTTC 15 TRBJ2-5 TRBV28 - -
CASAEPRSYNEQFF TGCGCCAGCGCTGAACCCCGCTCCTACAATGAGCAGTTCTTC 14 TRBJ2-1 TRBV10-1 - -
CASSSQGLAGAYEQYF TGCGCCAGCAGCTCACAGGGACTAGCGGGCGCCTACGAGCAGTACTTC 16 TRBJ2-7 TRBV5-1 TRBD2 -
CASSLNGGEDYTF TGTGCCAGTAGTCTGAACGGAGGGGAAGACTACACCTTC 13 TRBJ1-2 TRBV19 - -
CASSPRGVYGYTF TGTGCCAGTAGCCCTAGGGGAGTTTATGGCTACACCTTC 13 TRBJ1-2 TRBV19 - -
CASSLTGGRVGNQPQHF TGTGCCAGCAGCTTAACCGGGGGAAGGGTCGGCAATCAGCCCCAGCATTTT 17 TRBJ1-5 TRBV11-2 - -
CASSYSPGQGTNTEAFF TGCGCCAGCAGCTATTCACCGGGACAGGGAACGAACACTGAAGCTTTCTTT 17 TRBJ1-1 TRBV5-1 TRBD1 -
CASRRGRFQETQYF TGTGCCAGCAGAAGGGGCAGGTTCCAAGAGACCCAGTACTTC 14 TRBJ2-5 TRBV27 - -
CASSQSTHNCTDTQYF TGCGCCAGCAGTCAATCGACGCACAACTGCACAGATACGCAGTATTTT 16 TRBJ2-3 TRBV23-1 - once
CASISRRLAGRDEQFF TGTGCCAGCATCTCACGCAGACTAGCCGGGAGGGATGAGCAGTTCTTC 16 TRBJ2-1 TRBV5-6 TRBD2 -
CASSETGARQETQYF TGTGCCAGCAGTGAGACAGGGGCAAGGCAAGAGACCCAGTACTTC 15 TRBJ2-5 TRBV2 TRBD1 -
CASSWGVLYNEQFF TGTGCCAGCAGCTGGGGTGTGCTCTACAATGAGCAGTTCTTC 14 TRBJ2-1 TRBV11-2 - -
CAISARDEQYF TGTGCCATCAGTGCCAGGGACGAGCAGTACTTC 11 TRBJ2-7 TRBV10-3 - -
CASRGQGTNTEAFF TGTGCCAGCAGGGGACAGGGGACGAACACTGAAGCTTTCTTT 14 TRBJ1-1 TRBV6-4 TRBD1 -
CARYSRSSYEQYF TGTGCCAGGTACTCGAGGAGCTCCTACGAGCAGTACTTC 13 TRBJ2-7 TRBV27 - -
CASSVAGAGGPMYNEQFF TGTGCCAGCAGCGTAGCGGGTGCGGGAGGGCCCATGTACAATGAGCAGTTCTTC 18 TRBJ2-1 TRBV9 TRBD2 -
CASSSPRLAGGETQYF TGTGCCAGCAGTTCCCCACGACTAGCGGGAGGTGAGACCCAGTACTTC 16 TRBJ2-5 TRBV27 TRBD2 -
CASGGGRGTEAFF TGTGCCAGCGGGGGGGGAAGGGGCACTGAAGCTTTCTTT 13 TRBJ1-1 TRBV5-8 - -
CAWSDLTATNEKLFF TGTGCCTGGAGTGACCTAACAGCAACTAATGAAAAACTGTTTTTT 15 TRBJ1-4 TRBV30 - -
CSVGYPGRIAYEQYF TGCAGCGTTGGTTACCCGGGACGGATTGCCTACGAGCAGTACTTC 15 TRBJ2-7 TRBV29-1 - once
CASSSDRGRRGTEAFF TGTGCCAGCAGTTCCGACAGGGGGCGAAGAGGCACTGAAGCTTTCTTT 16 TRBJ1-1 TRBV27 TRBD1 -
CASRPGQGGYGYTF TGTGCCAGCAGGCCGGGACAGGGAGGCTATGGCTACACCTTC 14 TRBJ1-2 TRBV28 TRBD1 -
CASRGSPLGNEQFF TGTGCCAGCAGGGGTTCTCCGCTGGGCAATGAGCAGTTCTTC 14 TRBJ2-1 TRBV6-1 - once